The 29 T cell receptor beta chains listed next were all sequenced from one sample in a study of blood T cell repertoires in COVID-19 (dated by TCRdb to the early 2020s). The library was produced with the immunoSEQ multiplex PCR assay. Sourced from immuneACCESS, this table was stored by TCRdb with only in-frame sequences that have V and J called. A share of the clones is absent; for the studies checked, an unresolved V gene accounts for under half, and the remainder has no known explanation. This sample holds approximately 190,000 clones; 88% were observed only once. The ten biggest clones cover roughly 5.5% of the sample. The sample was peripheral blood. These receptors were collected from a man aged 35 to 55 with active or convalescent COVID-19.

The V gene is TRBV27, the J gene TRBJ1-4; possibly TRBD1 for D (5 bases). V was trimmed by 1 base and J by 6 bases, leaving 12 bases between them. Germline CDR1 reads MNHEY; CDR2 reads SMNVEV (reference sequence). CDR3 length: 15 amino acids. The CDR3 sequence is CASSLLGGPDEKLFF. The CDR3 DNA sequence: TGTGCCAGCAGTTTATTGGGGGGTCCGGATGAAAAACTGTTTTTT.

CDR3 coding DNA: TGTGCCACCAGCAGAGGGGGCGTCGGAAACACCATATATTTT. This translates into CATSRGGVGNTIYF. The rearrangement joins TRBV15 to TRBJ1-3; weak D call: TRBD1 (5 bases). CDR1 and CDR2 from the germline V gene are LNHNV and YYDKDF (reference sequence). CDR3 length equals 14 residues. Deletions cut 1 base from V and 4 bases from J, with 8 bases between.

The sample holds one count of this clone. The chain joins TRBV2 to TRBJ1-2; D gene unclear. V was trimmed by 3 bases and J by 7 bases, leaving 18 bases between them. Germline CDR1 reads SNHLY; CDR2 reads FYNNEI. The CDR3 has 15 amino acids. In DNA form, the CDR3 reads TGTGCCAGCAGTGACAGGCAAGAGACGTTCGCTGGCTACACCTTC. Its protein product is CASSDRQETFAGYTF.

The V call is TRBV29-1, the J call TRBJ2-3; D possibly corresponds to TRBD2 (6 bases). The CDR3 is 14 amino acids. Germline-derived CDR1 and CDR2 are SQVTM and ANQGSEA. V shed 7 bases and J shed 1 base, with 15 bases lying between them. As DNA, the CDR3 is TGCAGCGGTGGTCGGTCTAGCGGCACAGATACGCAGTATTTT. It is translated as CSGGRSSGTDTQYF.

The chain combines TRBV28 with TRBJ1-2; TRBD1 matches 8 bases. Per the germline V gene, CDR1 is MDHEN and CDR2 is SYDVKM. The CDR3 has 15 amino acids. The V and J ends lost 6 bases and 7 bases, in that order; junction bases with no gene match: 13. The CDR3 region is CASRPGTGHRGGYTF. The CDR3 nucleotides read TGTGCCAGCAGGCCTGGGACAGGTCACCGGGGTGGCTACACCTTC.

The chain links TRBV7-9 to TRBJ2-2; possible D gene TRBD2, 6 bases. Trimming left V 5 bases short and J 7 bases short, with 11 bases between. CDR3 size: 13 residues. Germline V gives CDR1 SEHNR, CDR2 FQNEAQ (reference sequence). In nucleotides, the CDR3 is TGTGCCAGCAGCGAGCGGGTCTTCGGGGAGCTGTTTTTT. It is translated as CASSERVFGELFF. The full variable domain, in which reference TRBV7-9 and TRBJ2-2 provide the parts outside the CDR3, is DTGVSQNPRHKITKRGQNVTFRCDPISEHNRLYWYRQTLGQGPEFLTYFQNEAQLEKSRLLSDRFSAERPKGSFSTLEIQRTEQGDSAMYLCASSERVFGELFFGEGSRLTVL.

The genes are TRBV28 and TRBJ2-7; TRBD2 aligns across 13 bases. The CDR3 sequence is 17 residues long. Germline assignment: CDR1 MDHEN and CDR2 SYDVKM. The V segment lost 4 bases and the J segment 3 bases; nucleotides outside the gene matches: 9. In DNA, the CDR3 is TGTGCCAGCAGTTCGGGACTAGCGGGACGTGGGGGCTACGAGCAGTACTTC. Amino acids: CASSSGLAGRGGYEQYF.

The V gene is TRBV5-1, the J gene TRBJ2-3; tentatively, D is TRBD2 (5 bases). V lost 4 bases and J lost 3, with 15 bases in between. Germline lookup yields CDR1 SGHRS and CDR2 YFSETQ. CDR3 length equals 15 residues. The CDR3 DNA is TGCGCCAGCAGCGTCTCGGACCCGGGGACAGATACGCAGTATTTT. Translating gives CASSVSDPGTDTQYF.

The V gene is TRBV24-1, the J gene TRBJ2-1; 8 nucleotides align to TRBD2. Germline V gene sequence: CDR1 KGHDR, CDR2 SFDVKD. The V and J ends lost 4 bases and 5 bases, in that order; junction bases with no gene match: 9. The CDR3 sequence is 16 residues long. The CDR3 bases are TGTGCCACCAGTGACCTCGGACTAGCAGAGCACAATGAGCAGTTCTTC. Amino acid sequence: CATSDLGLAEHNEQFF.

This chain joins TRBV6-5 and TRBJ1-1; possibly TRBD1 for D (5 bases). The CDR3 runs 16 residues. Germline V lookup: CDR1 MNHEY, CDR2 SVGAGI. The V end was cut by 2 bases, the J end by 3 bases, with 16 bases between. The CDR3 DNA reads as TGTGCCAGCAGTTACACAGGTAGTAGGAGCGACACTGAAGCTTTCTTT. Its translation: CASSYTGSRSDTEAFF.

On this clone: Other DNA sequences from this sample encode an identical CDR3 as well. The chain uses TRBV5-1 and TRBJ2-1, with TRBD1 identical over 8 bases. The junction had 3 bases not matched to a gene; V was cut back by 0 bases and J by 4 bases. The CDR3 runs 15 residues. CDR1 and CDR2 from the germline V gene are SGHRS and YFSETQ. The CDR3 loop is CASSLEDRDYNEQFF. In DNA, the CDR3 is TGCGCCAGCAGCTTGGAGGACAGGGATTACAATGAGCAGTTCTTC.

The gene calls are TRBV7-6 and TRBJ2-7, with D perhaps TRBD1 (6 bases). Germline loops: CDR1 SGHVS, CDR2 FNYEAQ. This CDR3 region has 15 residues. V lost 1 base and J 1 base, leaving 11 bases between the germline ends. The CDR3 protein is CASSLGQGTSYEQYF. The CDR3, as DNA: TGTGCCAGCAGCTTAGGCCAGGGGACGTCCTACGAGCAGTACTTC.

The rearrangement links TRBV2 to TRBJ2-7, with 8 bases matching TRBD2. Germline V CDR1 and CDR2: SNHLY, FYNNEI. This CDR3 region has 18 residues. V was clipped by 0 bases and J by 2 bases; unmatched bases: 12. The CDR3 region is CASSEARLAGKTTYEQYF. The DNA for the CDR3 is TGTGCCAGCAGTGAAGCGCGTCTAGCGGGTAAAACCACCTACGAGCAGTACTTC.

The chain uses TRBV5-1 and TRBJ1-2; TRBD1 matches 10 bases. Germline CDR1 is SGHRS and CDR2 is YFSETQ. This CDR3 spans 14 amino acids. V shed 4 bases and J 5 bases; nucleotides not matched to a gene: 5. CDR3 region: CASSAGQGDYGYTF. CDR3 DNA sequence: TGCGCCAGCAGCGCCGGACAGGGGGATTATGGCTACACCTTC.

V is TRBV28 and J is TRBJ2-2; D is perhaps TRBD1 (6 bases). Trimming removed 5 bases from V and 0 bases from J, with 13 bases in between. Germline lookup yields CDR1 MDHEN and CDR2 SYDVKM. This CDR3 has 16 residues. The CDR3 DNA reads TGTGCCAGCAGTCCGACAGGACCCGCGAACACCGGGGAGCTGTTTTTT. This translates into CASSPTGPANTGELFF.

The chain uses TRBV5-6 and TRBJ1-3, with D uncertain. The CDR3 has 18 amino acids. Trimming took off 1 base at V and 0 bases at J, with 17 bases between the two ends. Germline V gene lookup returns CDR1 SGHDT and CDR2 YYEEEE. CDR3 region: CASSLQGLTGSSGNTIYF. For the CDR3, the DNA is TGTGCCAGCAGCTTGCAAGGGCTAACGGGAAGCTCTGGAAACACCATATATTTT.

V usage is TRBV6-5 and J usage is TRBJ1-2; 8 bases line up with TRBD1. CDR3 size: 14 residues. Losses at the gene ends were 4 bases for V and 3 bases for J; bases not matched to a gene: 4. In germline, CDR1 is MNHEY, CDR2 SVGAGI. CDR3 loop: CASSLDRAHYGYTF. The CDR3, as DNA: TGTGCCAGCAGTTTGGACAGGGCCCACTATGGCTACACCTTC.

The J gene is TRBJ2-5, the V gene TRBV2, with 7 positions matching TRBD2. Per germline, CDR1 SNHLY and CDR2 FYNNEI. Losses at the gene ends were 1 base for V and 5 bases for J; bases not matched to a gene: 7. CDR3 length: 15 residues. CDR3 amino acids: CASSEGTSAVETQYF. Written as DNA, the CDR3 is TGTGCCAGCAGTGAAGGGACTAGTGCCGTTGAGACCCAGTACTTC.

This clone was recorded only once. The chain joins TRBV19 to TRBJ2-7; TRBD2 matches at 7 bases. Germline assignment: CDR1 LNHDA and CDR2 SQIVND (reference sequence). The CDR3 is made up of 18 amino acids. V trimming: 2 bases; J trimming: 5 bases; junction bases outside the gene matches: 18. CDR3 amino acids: CASSIRFRGDGEGNEQYF. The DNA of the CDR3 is TGTGCCAGTAGTATACGTTTCCGAGGGGATGGGGAGGGGAACGAGCAGTACTTC.

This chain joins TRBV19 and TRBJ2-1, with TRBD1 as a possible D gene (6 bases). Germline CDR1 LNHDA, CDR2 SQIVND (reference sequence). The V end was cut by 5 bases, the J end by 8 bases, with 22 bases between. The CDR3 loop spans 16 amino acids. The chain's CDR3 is CASSVPGQGYGDEQFF. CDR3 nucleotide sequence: TGTGCCAGTAGTGTTCCGGGACAAGGCTACGGGGATGAGCAGTTCTTC.

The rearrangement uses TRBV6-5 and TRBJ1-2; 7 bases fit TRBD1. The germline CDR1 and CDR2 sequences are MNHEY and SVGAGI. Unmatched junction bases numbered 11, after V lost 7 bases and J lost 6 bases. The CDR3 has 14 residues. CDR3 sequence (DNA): TGTGCCAGCATAGGTCAGGGGGTTGTAGATGGCTACACCTTC. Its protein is CASIGQGVVDGYTF.

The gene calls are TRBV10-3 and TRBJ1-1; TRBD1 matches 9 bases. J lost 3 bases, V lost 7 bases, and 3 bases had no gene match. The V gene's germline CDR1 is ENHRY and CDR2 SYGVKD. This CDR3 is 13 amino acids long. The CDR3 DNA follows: TGTGCCATCACCCGGGACAGGGACACTGAAGCTTTCTTT. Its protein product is CAITRDRDTEAFF.

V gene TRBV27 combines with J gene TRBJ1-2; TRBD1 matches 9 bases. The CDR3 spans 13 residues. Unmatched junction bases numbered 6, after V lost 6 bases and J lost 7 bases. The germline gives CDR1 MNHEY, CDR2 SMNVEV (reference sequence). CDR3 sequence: CASRPTGGIGYTF. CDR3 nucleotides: TGTGCCAGCAGGCCGACAGGGGGAATTGGCTACACCTTC.

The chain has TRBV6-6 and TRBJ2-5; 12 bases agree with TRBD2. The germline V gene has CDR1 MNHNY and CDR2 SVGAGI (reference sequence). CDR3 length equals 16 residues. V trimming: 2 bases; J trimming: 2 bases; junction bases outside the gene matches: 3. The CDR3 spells CASSYLTSGGQETQYF. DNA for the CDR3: TGTGCCAGCAGTTACCTGACTAGCGGGGGACAAGAGACCCAGTACTTC.

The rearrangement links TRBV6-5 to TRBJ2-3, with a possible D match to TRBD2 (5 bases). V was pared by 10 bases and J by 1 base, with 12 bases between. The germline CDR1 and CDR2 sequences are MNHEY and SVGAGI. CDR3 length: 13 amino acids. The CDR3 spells CATTLGGTDTQYF. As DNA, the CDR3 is TGTGCCACAACCCTCGGGGGCACAGATACGCAGTATTTT.

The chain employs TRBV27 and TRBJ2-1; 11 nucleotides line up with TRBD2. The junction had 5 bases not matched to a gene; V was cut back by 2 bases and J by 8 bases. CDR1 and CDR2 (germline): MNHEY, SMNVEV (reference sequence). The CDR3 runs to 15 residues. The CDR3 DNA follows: TGTGCCAGCAGTTTAGTACTAGCGGGAGCGCATGAGCAGTTCTTC. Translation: CASSLVLAGAHEQFF.

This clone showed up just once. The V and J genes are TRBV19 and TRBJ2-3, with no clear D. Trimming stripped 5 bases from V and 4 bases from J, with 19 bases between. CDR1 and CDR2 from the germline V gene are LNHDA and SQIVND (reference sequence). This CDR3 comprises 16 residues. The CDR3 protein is CASSRTEYFQSDTQYF. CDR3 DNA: TGTGCCAGTAGTCGCACAGAGTATTTTCAATCAGATACGCAGTATTTT. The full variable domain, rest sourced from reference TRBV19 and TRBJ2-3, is DGGITQSPKYLFRKEGQNVTLSCEQNLNHDAMYWYRQDPGQGLRLIYYSQIVNDFQKGDIAEGYSVSREKKESFPLTVTSAQKNPTAFYLCASSRTEYFQSDTQYFGPGTRLTVL.

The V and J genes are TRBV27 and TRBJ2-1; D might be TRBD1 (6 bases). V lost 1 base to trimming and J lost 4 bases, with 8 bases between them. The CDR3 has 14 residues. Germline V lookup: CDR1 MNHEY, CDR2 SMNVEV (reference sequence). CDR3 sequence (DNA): TGTGCCAGCAGTTTATTCAGGGGATACAATGAGCAGTTCTTC. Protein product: CASSLFRGYNEQFF.

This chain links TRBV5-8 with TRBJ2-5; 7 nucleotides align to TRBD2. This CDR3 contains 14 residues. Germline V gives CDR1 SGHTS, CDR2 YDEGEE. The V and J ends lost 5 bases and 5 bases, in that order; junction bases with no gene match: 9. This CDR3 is CASSPGLRGETQYF. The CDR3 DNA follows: TGTGCCAGCAGTCCGGGACTAAGAGGGGAGACCCAGTACTTC.